Below, 20 T cell receptor beta chains from the same sample are listed, as sequenced in a study of cytomegalovirus exposure and HLA in healthy donors. The PCR made use of 60 Vbeta and 13 Jbeta primers. The data were produced by immunoSEQ multiplex PCR, yet TCRdb's version contains in-frame clones alone and is incomplete. The table includes roughly 99,000 clones, 79% detected once. Material for sequencing was PBMCs. These TCRs come from a male donor in good health and CMV-seropositive.

This rearrangement joins TRBV9 to TRBJ1-2; D not certain. Deletions cut 0 bases from V and 4 bases from J, with 4 bases between. This CDR3 has 12 amino acids. In germline, CDR1 is SGDLS, CDR2 YYNGEE. CDR3 in amino acids: CASSVDSYGYTF. Written as DNA, the CDR3 is TGTGCCAGCAGCGTAGACAGCTATGGCTACACCTTC.

The genes are TRBV19 and TRBJ2-2; 10 nucleotides line up with TRBD1. This CDR3 is built from 18 residues. Germline trimming cut 5 bases from V and 4 bases from J; bases unmatched to any gene: 13. Germline V gene data show CDR1 as LNHDA and CDR2 as SQIVND (reference sequence). The CDR3 reads CASSAPTGGVFGTGELFF. In nucleotides, the CDR3 is TGTGCCAGTAGTGCTCCGACAGGGGGCGTTTTTGGCACCGGGGAGCTGTTTTTT.

The J gene is TRBJ1-3, the V gene TRBV4-1, with 8 bases fitting TRBD1. CDR3 length equals 16 residues. Germline V gene data show CDR1 as MGHRA and CDR2 as YSYEKL. The V and J ends lost 3 bases and 8 bases, in that order; junction bases with no gene match: 12. The CDR3 DNA follows: TGCGCCAGCAGCCAGGGCCCGGACAGGGCCGGCGACACCATATATTTT. Protein: CASSQGPDRAGDTIYF.

The chain recombines TRBV6-5 with TRBJ1-4, with D possibly being TRBD1 (6 bases). Deletions cut 6 bases from V and 2 bases from J, with 10 bases between. The germline CDR1 and CDR2 sequences are MNHEY and SVGAGI. The CDR3 is 14 residues long. The CDR3 is CASRTGSTNEKLFF. The CDR3 coding sequence is TGTGCCAGCAGGACAGGCAGTACTAATGAAAAACTGTTTTTT.

The chain has TRBV6-1 and TRBJ1-4; the match to TRBD1 covers 7 bases. This CDR3 comprises 14 residues. Per the germline V gene, CDR1 is MNHNS and CDR2 is SASEGT. V trimming: 4 bases; J trimming: 7 bases; junction bases outside the gene matches: 6. The CDR3 bases are TGTGCCAGCAGTGGCGGGACAGTGGGTGAAAAACTGTTTTTT. It codes for CASSGGTVGEKLFF.

This clone has a handful of counts. The chain has TRBV4-1 and TRBJ2-7; possibly TRBD1 for D (6 bases). There are 16 residues in the CDR3. Per germline, CDR1 MGHRA and CDR2 YSYEKL. V was shortened by 3 bases and J by 4 bases, with 19 bases between the two germline ends. The CDR3 protein is CASSQGAAGRKYEQYF. The CDR3 region has the DNA TGCGCCAGCAGCCAGGGGGCGGCAGGGCGTAAGTACGAGCAGTACTTC.

This clone has more than one count but fewer than ten. This chain joins TRBV7-9 and TRBJ2-5; the D gene is possibly TRBD1 (6 bases). There are 16 residues in the CDR3. V was cut by 3 bases and J by 5 bases, with 19 bases left in between. From germline, CDR1 is SEHNR and CDR2 FQNEAQ (reference sequence). The CDR3 nucleotides read TGTGCCAGCAGCTTTATGTCATCTACAGGGCGGGAGACCCAGTACTTC. This gives the protein CASSFMSSTGRETQYF.

The rearrangement links TRBV15 to TRBJ1-1; D ambiguous. CDR1 LNHNV and CDR2 YYDKDF come from the germline V gene (reference sequence). Trimming left V 4 bases short and J 7 bases short, with 16 bases between. This CDR3 contains 14 residues. CDR3 DNA: TGTGCCACCAGCAACATGGGCCAGCCAGATGAAGCTTTCTTT. Protein sequence: CATSNMGQPDEAFF.

The V and J genes are TRBV7-3 and TRBJ2-3; D gene unclear. This CDR3 comprises 15 residues. Trimming pared 2 bases from V and 2 bases from J, leaving 11 bases between. The germline V gene encodes CDR1 SGHTA and CDR2 FQGTGA. The CDR3: CASSLGTLFTDTQYF. The CDR3 coding sequence is TGTGCCAGCAGCTTAGGCACCCTCTTCACAGATACGCAGTATTTT.

CDR3 sequence reads: CASAPDRGATEAFF. DNA of the CDR3: TGTGCCAGCGCCCCGGACAGGGGCGCCACTGAAGCTTTCTTT. The chain uses TRBV11-3 and TRBJ1-1; TRBD1 aligns across 9 bases. The CDR3 length is 14 residues. Losses at the gene ends were 8 bases for V and 4 bases for J; bases not matched to a gene: 8. The V gene's germline CDR1 is SGHNT and CDR2 YENEEA.

The V gene is TRBV9, the J gene TRBJ1-2, with D possibly matching TRBD1 (6 bases). Germline values: CDR1 SGDLS, CDR2 YYNGEE. Trimming took 0 bases from V and 4 from J, leaving 19 bases between them. The CDR3 is made up of 17 amino acids. CDR3: CASSVVGGGQPSYGYTF. The CDR3 bases are TGTGCCAGCAGCGTAGTCGGGGGGGGGCAGCCATCCTATGGCTACACCTTC.

A few counts support this clone. This chain joins TRBV27 and TRBJ2-7; D is ambiguous. V lost 2 bases, J lost 1 base, and 6 bases lay in between. The germline V gene has CDR1 MNHEY and CDR2 SMNVEV (reference sequence). CDR3 size: 13 residues. This CDR3 reads CASSLEQSYEQYF. CDR3 in DNA: TGTGCCAGCAGTTTAGAACAGTCCTACGAGCAGTACTTC.

The chain uses TRBV6-6 and TRBJ2-1, with TRBD2 matching over 11 bases. V was pared by 6 bases and J by 4 bases, with 8 bases of the junction left unmatched. CDR1 and CDR2 from the germline V gene are MNHNY and SVGAGI (reference sequence). The CDR3 has 16 residues. The CDR3 loop reads CASSLLTSGGYNEQFF. The CDR3 DNA is TGTGCCAGCAGCCTCCTCACTAGCGGGGGTTACAATGAGCAGTTCTTC.

This clone was seen more than once but under ten times. This chain joins TRBV6-5 and TRBJ2-5; D is unclear. V was clipped by 0 bases and J by 4 bases, with 9 bases between them. This CDR3 is 14 amino acids long. The V gene's germline CDR1 is MNHEY and CDR2 SVGAGI. For the CDR3, the DNA is TGTGCCAGCAGTTACTCCTTCAGGTTAGAGACCCAGTACTTC. It translates to CASSYSFRLETQYF.

The chain recombines TRBV5-1 with TRBJ1-5; tentatively, D is TRBD1 (6 bases). The CDR3 is made up of 13 amino acids. From germline, CDR1 is SGHRS and CDR2 YFSETQ. Between the trimmed V and J ends, which lost 4 bases and 7 bases, there was a span of 12 bases. The CDR3: CASSERGYQPQHF. In DNA, the CDR3 is TGCGCCAGCAGCGAAAGGGGGTACCAGCCCCAGCATTTT.

CDR3 protein: CAGSTQGAEQYF. CDR3 bases: TGTGCCGGATCCACACAAGGGGCCGAGCAGTACTTC. V usage is TRBV18 and J usage is TRBJ2-7, with D maybe TRBD1 (5 bases). Trimming stripped 11 bases from V and 6 bases from J, with 17 bases between. This CDR3 has 12 residues. Germline loops: CDR1 KGHSH, CDR2 LQKENI.

The V gene is TRBV2, the J gene TRBJ1-1; D is undetermined. The V end was cut by 6 bases, the J end by 5 bases, with 7 bases between. Germline V gives CDR1 SNHLY, CDR2 FYNNEI. The CDR3 has 11 residues. The CDR3 loop reads CASSLSTEAFF. CDR3 nucleotides: TGTGCCAGCAGCCTCAGTACTGAAGCTTTCTTT.

The chain is built from TRBV13 and TRBJ2-1; the D gene is possibly TRBD2 (6 bases). Trimming left V 5 bases short and J 5 bases short, with 19 bases between. Germline loops: CDR1 PRHDT, CDR2 FYEKMQ (reference sequence). This CDR3 has 16 residues. The CDR3 DNA reads TGTGCCAGCAGCCGTAGGAATGGGGGGTGGAACAATGAGCAGTTCTTC. Translation: CASSRRNGGWNNEQFF.

The J gene is TRBJ1-1, the V gene TRBV4-2, with D tentatively TRBD1 (5 bases). Trimming pared 1 base from V and 5 bases from J, leaving 11 bases between. This CDR3 has 14 amino acids. Germline CDR1 is LGHNA and CDR2 is YNFKEQ. Here the CDR3 reads CASSQGPGETEAFF. The CDR3 DNA follows: TGTGCCAGCAGCCAAGGACCGGGGGAGACTGAAGCTTTCTTT.

The chain has TRBV30 and TRBJ1-5; 9 nucleotides match TRBD1. The CDR3 is 15 amino acids. J was trimmed by 4 bases and V by 1 base; bases with no gene match: 5. The germline CDR1 and CDR2 sequences are GTSNPN and SVGIG (reference sequence). The CDR3 DNA sequence: TGTGCCTGGAGTGCCATACAGGGGGCAAATCAGCCCCAGCATTTT. Translating gives CAWSAIQGANQPQHF. Together with reference TRBV30 and TRBJ1-5, the CDR3 gives the full variable domain: SQTIHQWPATLVQPVGSPLSLECTVEGTSNPNLYWYRQAAGRGLQLLFYSVGIGQISSEVPQNLSASRPQDRQFILSSKKLLLSDSGFYLCAWSAIQGANQPQHFGDGTRLSIL.